This T cell receptor beta chain was observed in a study of T cells after somatic rescue of genetic block. Germline-derived CDR1 and CDR2 are MGHRA and YSYEKL. The CDR3 consists of 14 residues. V lost 1 base to trimming and J lost 5 bases, with 11 bases between them. The repertoire was sequenced with immunoSEQ multiplex PCR; TCRdb's copy has only in-frame clones and lacks some. The repertoire holds 68,000 or so clones, about nine tenths seen once, with about 2.7% in the top ten. The V gene is TRBV4-1, the J gene TRBJ1-1, with D perhaps TRBD1 (5 bases). Sequencing input: peripheral blood mononuclear cells (PBMCs). This TCR came from a man in his forties. As DNA, the CDR3 is TGCGCCAGCAGCCAAGTGATTGGGGGTACTGAAGCTTTCTTT. Amino acids: CASSQVIGGTEAFF.